The entry below describes one T cell receptor beta chain. The CDR3 covers 16 residues. The source of the sample is a study of blood T cell repertoires in COVID-19. Profiled with immunoSEQ multiplex PCR; TCRdb holds only in-frame clones, not every one. The table shows 200,000 to 250,000 clones, with roughly four fifths occurring only once. The receptor's source is a woman aged 65 to 85 with acute or convalescent COVID-19. This chain connects TRBV1 to TRBJ2-3; the table calls TRBD2, which could not be checked here. TRBV1 is marked as a pseudogene. Sequencing was carried out using peripheral blood. The CDR3 DNA sequence: TGCACCAGCAGCCAAGCCGATCCCGGGACTCCGGATACGCAGTATTTT. It yields the protein CTSSQADPGTPDTQYF.